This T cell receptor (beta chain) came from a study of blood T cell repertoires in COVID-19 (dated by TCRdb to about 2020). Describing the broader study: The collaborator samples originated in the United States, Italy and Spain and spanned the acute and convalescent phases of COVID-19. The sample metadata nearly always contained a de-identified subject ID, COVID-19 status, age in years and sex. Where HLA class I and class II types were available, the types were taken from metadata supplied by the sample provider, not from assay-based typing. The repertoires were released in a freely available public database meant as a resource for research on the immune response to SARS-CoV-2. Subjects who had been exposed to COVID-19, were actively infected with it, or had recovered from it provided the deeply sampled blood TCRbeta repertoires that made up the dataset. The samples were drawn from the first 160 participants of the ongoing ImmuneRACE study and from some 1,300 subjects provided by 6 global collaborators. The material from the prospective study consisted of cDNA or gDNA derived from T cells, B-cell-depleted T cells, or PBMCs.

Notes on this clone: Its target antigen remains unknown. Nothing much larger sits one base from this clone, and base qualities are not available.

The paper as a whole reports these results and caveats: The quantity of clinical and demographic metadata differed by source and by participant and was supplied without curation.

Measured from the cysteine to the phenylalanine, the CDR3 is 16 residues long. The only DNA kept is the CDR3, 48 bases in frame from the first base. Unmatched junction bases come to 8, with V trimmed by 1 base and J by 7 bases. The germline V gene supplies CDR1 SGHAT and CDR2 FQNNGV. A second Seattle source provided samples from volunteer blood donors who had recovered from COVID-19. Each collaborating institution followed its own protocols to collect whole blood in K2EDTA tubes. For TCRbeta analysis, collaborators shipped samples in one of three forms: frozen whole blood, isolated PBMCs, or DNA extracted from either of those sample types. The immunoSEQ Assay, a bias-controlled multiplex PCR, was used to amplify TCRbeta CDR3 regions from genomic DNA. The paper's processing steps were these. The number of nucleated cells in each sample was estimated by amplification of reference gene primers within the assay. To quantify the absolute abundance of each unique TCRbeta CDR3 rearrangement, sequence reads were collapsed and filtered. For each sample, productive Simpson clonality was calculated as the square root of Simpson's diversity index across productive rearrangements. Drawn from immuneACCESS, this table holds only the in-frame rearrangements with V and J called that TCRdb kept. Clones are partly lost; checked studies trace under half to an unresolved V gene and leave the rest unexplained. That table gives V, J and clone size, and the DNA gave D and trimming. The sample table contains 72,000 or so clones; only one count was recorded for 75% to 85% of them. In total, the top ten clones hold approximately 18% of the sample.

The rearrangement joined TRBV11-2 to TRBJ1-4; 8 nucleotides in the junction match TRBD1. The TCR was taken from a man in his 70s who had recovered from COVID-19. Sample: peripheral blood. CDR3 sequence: CASSLGTGGMVEKLFF. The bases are TGTGCCAGCAGCTTAGGTACAGGGGGGATGGTTGAAAAACTGTTTTTT.